This TCR beta chain was sequenced for a study of shared clonotypes between healthy human individuals. Naive CD8 cells comprised CD45RO-negative, CCR7-positively selected cells, excluding terminally differentiated effector memory CD45RA+ cells. In its sample, this clone was seen once. Sorted subsets were amplified in replicate PCRs using 200 ng DNA, roughly 30,000 T cell genomes. Using immunoSEQ multiplex PCR, the repertoire was profiled, and TCRdb retains in-frame clones only, with some absent. The sample gives about 2.2 million clones, about 92% of which show up once; roughly 1.8% is in the top ten. Germline loops: CDR1 LNHDA, CDR2 SQIVND (reference sequence). The J segment lost 3 bases and the V segment lost 5 bases, leaving 4 bases of the junction unmatched. There are 13 residues in the CDR3.

The rearrangement uses TRBV19 and TRBJ2-7; 7 bases fit TRBD1. The sequenced sample was naive CD8+ T cells from PBMCs. This TCR was recovered from a man between 18 and 29 years old in good health. Some clones in this sample may be carry-over from other donors' samples. The CDR3 here is CASSLRDSYEQYF. For the CDR3, the DNA is TGTGCCAGTAGTCTCCGGGACAGCTACGAGCAGTACTTC.